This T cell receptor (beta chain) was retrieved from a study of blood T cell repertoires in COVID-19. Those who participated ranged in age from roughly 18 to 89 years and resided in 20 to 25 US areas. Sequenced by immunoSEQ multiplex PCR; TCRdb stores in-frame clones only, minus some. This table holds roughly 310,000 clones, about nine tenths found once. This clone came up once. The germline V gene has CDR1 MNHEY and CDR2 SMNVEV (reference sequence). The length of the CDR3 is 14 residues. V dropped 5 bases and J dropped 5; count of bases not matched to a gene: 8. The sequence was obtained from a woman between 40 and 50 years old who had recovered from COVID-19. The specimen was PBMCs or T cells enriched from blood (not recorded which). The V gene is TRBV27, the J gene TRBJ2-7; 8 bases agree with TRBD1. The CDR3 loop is CASSPSDRGDEQYF. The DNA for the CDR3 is TGTGCCAGCAGTCCCTCCGACAGGGGAGACGAGCAGTACTTC.